This is a list of T cell receptor beta chains from one sample in a study of cytomegalovirus exposure and HLA in healthy donors. Using immunoSEQ multiplex PCR, the repertoire was profiled, and TCRdb retains in-frame clones only, with some absent. The data hold roughly 130,000 clones, with roughly 80% observed a single time. The specimen was PBMCs. The receptor source for this set is a man aged 18-30 years in good health and CMV-seronegative. The CDR3 runs from the conserved cysteine through the conserved F or W. D genes are given only for firm matches. Size tells how often a clone was seen (once, few, many) or the class of an expanded clone, and some rows leave it out.

J gene	D gene	clone size	V gene	CDR3 protein	CDR3 DNA
TRBJ2-2	TRBD2	.	TRBV11-3	CASSLTSGGTGELFF	TGTGCCAGCAGCCTTACTAGCGGGGGGACCGGGGAGCTGTTTTTT
TRBJ2-2	TRBD2	once	TRBV4-3	CASSQKRGGELFF	TGCGCCAGCAGCCAGAAGCGGGGAGGGGAGCTGTTTTTT
TRBJ2-7	TRBD1	few	TRBV7-9	CASSLAGTGNRYEQYF	TGTGCCAGCAGCTTAGCAGGGACAGGGAATAGGTACGAGCAGTACTTC
TRBJ1-4	.	few	TRBV6-5	CASRGRGASEKLFF	TGTGCCAGCCGGGGCAGGGGAGCGAGTGAAAAACTGTTTTTT
TRBJ1-1	TRBD1	.	TRBV10-3	CATGGQGLNTEAFF	TGTGCCACCGGGGGACAGGGTCTCAACACTGAAGCTTTCTTT
TRBJ2-7	TRBD1	.	TRBV6-1	CASSAGQGGYEQYF	TGTGCCAGCAGCGCTGGACAGGGAGGATACGAGCAGTACTTC
TRBJ2-7	.	.	TRBV5-1	CASSPGGGGDEQYF	TGCGCCAGCAGCCCCGGAGGCGGGGGCGACGAGCAGTACTTC
TRBJ2-7	TRBD1	.	TRBV6-6	CASSIGTGEQYF	TGTGCCAGCAGCATAGGGACAGGCGAGCAGTACTTC
TRBJ2-5	.	.	TRBV2	CASRGGVETQYF	TGTGCCAGCAGAGGGGGGGTAGAGACCCAGTACTTC
TRBJ2-3	.	.	TRBV6-4	CASSERPGGLDTQYF	TGTGCCAGCAGTGAAAGGCCCGGGGGGCTAGATACGCAGTATTTT
TRBJ2-2	TRBD2	.	TRBV7-9	CASSPRLAGHPGELFF	TGTGCCAGCAGCCCCCGACTAGCGGGCCACCCCGGGGAGCTGTTTTTT
TRBJ1-2	.	.	TRBV2	CASSVHRVSDYGYTF	TGTGCCAGCAGTGTACACAGGGTCTCGGACTATGGCTACACCTTC
TRBJ2-5	TRBD1	.	TRBV6-6	CASIKTGTVDQETQYF	TGTGCCAGCATTAAAACCGGGACAGTAGACCAAGAGACCCAGTACTTC
TRBJ2-1	.	.	TRBV25-1	CASSDRGLGYNEQFF	TGTGCCAGCAGTGACCGGGGGTTAGGGTACAATGAGCAGTTCTTC
TRBJ1-5	.	.	TRBV6-6	CASSLLQGVQPQHF	TGTGCCAGCAGTCTATTACAGGGCGTCCAGCCCCAGCATTTT
TRBJ1-2	.	.	TRBV6-1	CASSEARQYGYTF	TGTGCCAGCAGTGAAGCGCGGCAGTATGGCTACACCTTC
TRBJ1-1	.	.	TRBV4-1	CASSQTTGSEAFF	TGTGCCAGCAGTCAAACTACAGGGTCTGAAGCTTTCTTT
TRBJ2-3	.	once	TRBV20-1	CSARDPDTQYF	TGCAGTGCTAGAGACCCGGATACGCAGTATTTT
TRBJ1-4	.	.	TRBV27	CASSRSLEEKLFF	TGTGCCAGCAGTCGTAGTCTGGAGGAAAAACTGTTTTTT
TRBJ1-1	TRBD1	.	TRBV29-1	CSSSLGGMNTEAFF	TGCAGCTCCTCCCTAGGGGGCATGAACACTGAAGCTTTCTTT
TRBJ1-1	.	few	TRBV2	CASIEPPAEAFF	TGTGCCAGCATCGAGCCGCCCGCTGAAGCTTTCTTT
TRBJ1-1	TRBD1	few	TRBV6-6	CASSYRQGWTEAFF	TGTGCCAGCAGTTACCGACAGGGATGGACTGAAGCTTTCTTT
TRBJ1-2	TRBD1	.	TRBV5-8	CASRKTGGASYGYTF	TGTGCCAGCAGGAAAACAGGGGGTGCCTCCTATGGCTACACCTTC
TRBJ1-1	.	.	TRBV10-3	CAIRRQAPVDTEAFF	TGTGCCATCAGGAGACAGGCCCCCGTGGACACTGAAGCTTTCTTT
TRBJ1-2	TRBD1	.	TRBV4-3	CASSQETGVHYGYTF	TGCGCCAGCAGCCAAGAGACAGGGGTGCACTATGGCTACACCTTC
TRBJ1-2	.	.	TRBV29-1	CSVEGEVYGYTF	TGCAGCGTTGAAGGGGAGGTATATGGCTACACCTTC
TRBJ1-2	TRBD1	.	TRBV6-5	CASSGTGTGYTF	TGTGCCAGCAGTGGGACAGGGACAGGCTACACCTTC
TRBJ1-4	TRBD1	.	TRBV5-1	CASSLLGQGAEKLFF	TGCGCCAGCAGCTTGCTGGGACAGGGGGCTGAAAAACTGTTTTTT
TRBJ1-1	.	few	TRBV18	CASSPVLRLNTEAFF	TGTGCCAGCTCACCCGTTCTTAGATTGAACACTGAAGCTTTCTTT
TRBJ1-4	.	.	TRBV5-1	CASSLTPGATNEKLFF	TGCGCCAGCAGCTTGACCCCAGGGGCAACTAATGAAAAACTGTTTTTT
TRBJ2-6	TRBD1	.	TRBV14	CASSQGITGGGVRPGANVLTF	TGTGCCAGCAGCCAAGGGATAACAGGGGGCGGGGTACGACCTGGGGCCAACGTCCTGACTTTC
TRBJ1-5	TRBD1	.	TRBV2	CASSVPYGQGNNQPQHF	TGTGCCAGCAGTGTACCATACGGACAGGGGAATAATCAGCCCCAGCATTTT
TRBJ2-5	TRBD2	.	TRBV5-1	CASTGTNQETQYF	TGCGCCAGCACCGGGACTAACCAAGAGACCCAGTACTTC
TRBJ1-1	TRBD1	.	TRBV18	CASSLGQGFTSNTEAFF	TGTGCCAGCTCACTCGGACAGGGGTTTACCTCGAACACTGAAGCTTTCTTT
TRBJ2-5	TRBD1	.	TRBV28	CASSFRGETQYF	TGTGCCAGCAGTTTCAGGGGGGAGACCCAGTACTTC
TRBJ2-1	.	.	TRBV25-1	CASSASGTTLVNEQFF	TGTGCCAGCAGTGCCTCCGGGACAACCTTGGTCAATGAGCAGTTCTTC
TRBJ2-7	TRBD1	.	TRBV7-9	CASSPHRGYEQYF	TGTGCCAGCAGCCCGCACAGGGGTTACGAGCAGTACTTC
TRBJ2-2	.	.	TRBV5-1	CASSRLTGYHNTGELFF	TGCGCCAGCAGCCGATTGACAGGCTACCATAACACCGGGGAGCTGTTTTTT
TRBJ1-4	TRBD1	few	TRBV7-9	CASSLGTGEEKLFF	TGTGCCAGCAGCTTAGGGACAGGGGAAGAAAAACTGTTTTTT
TRBJ2-4	TRBD2	.	TRBV6-1	CASIAGGALGIQYF	TGTGCCAGCATCGCGGGGGGGGCGCTCGGCATTCAGTACTTC
TRBJ2-2	.	.	TRBV4-3	CASSQVRVSTGELFF	TGCGCCAGCAGCCAAGTACGGGTTTCCACCGGGGAGCTGTTTTTT
TRBJ2-4	TRBD1	few	TRBV27	CASSSAGQGAVQYF	TGTGCCAGCAGTTCCGCCGGACAGGGGGCGGTTCAGTACTTC
TRBJ2-3	TRBD2	.	TRBV4-3	CASSQTTSGGLAGTQYF	TGCGCCAGCAGCCAAACGACTAGCGGGGGTCTAGCGGGGACGCAGTATTTT
TRBJ1-2	.	.	TRBV6-1	CASSESPTAGFYGYTF	TGTGCCAGCAGTGAAAGCCCCACGGCAGGGTTCTATGGCTACACCTTC
TRBJ1-6	.	.	TRBV4-2	CASSQEDFANKPLHF	TGTGCCAGCAGCCAAGAGGACTTCGCGAATAAACCCCTCCACTTT
TRBJ1-2	TRBD1	.	TRBV5-8	CASSPTDRDYGYTF	TGTGCCAGCAGCCCGACGGACAGGGACTATGGCTACACCTTC
TRBJ2-2	.	.	TRBV5-1	CASSGVRDTGELFF	TGCGCCAGCAGCGGAGTCAGGGACACCGGGGAGCTGTTTTTT
TRBJ1-1	.	few	TRBV6-6	CASRDTEAFF	TGTGCCAGCCGGGACACTGAAGCTTTCTTT
TRBJ1-1	TRBD1	once	TRBV11-2	CASSSWGQLEAFF	TGTGCCAGCAGCTCTTGGGGACAGCTTGAAGCTTTCTTT
TRBJ1-2	.	.	TRBV5-1	CASSLESGGDYGYTF	TGCGCCAGCAGCTTGGAGTCTGGGGGGGACTATGGCTATACCTTC
TRBJ2-4	.	.	TRBV15	CATSRDGSYIQYF	TGTGCCACCAGCAGAGACGGGTCTTACATTCAGTACTTC
TRBJ1-1	.	.	TRBV7-9	CASSLENRPSAEAFF	TGTGCCAGCAGCTTAGAGAACCGCCCTAGTGCTGAAGCTTTCTTT
TRBJ2-2	TRBD1	.	TRBV14	CASSQKQGSTGELFF	TGTGCCAGCAGCCAAAAACAGGGGTCCACCGGGGAGCTGTTTTTT
TRBJ2-7	.	.	TRBV18	CASSPPSVYEQYF	TGTGCCAGCTCACCACCGTCGGTTTACGAGCAGTACTTC
TRBJ1-6	.	.	TRBV4-3	CASSQGGSGYNSPLHF	TGCGCCAGCAGCCAGGGGGGGTCCGGCTATAATTCACCCCTCCACTTT
TRBJ2-3	TRBD2	.	TRBV4-3	CASSQDQRGGSTDTQYF	TGCGCCAGCAGCCAAGATCAGCGGGGGGGTAGCACAGATACGCAGTATTTT
TRBJ2-7	.	.	TRBV7-9	CSSSLFRGSWDYEQYF	TGTTCCAGCAGCCTATTCAGGGGAAGTTGGGACTACGAGCAGTACTTC